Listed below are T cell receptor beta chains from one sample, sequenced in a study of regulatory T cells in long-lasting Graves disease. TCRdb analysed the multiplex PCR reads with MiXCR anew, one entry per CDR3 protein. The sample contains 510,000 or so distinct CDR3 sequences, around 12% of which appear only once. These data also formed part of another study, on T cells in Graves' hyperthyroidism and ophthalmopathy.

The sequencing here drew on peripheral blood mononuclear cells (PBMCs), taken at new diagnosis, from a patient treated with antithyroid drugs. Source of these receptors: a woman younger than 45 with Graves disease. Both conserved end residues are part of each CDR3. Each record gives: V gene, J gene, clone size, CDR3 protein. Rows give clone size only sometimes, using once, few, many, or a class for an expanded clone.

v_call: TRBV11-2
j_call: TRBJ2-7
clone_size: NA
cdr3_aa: CASSRQAPIYEQYF

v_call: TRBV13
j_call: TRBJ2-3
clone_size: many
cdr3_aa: CASRSRGGTDTQYF

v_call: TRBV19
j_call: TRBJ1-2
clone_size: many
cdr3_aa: CASTSITGALNYGYTF

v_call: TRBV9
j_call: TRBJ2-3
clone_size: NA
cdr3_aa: CASSVVGQILTDTQYF

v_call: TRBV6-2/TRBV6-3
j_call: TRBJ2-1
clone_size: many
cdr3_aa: CASSYTRITYNEQFF

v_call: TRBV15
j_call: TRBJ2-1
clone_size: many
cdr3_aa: CATSRDGSYNEQFF

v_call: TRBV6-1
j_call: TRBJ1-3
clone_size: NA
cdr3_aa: CASSSTHPRELPGNTIYF

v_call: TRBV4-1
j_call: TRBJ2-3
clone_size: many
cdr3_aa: CASSQVVLPTGTDTQYF

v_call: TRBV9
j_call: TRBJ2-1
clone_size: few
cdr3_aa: CASSLRLGSYEQFF

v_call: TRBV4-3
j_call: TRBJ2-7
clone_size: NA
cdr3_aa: CASSQGYDTGSRQYF

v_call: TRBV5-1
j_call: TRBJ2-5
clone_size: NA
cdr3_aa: CASSQLPSGAGETQYF

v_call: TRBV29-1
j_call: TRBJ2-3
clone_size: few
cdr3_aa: CSAGTGLLSSTDTQYF

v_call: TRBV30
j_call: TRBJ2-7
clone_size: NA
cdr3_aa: CAWSVGGFYEQYF

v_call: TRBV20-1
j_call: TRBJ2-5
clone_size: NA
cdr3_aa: CSARTGQARETQYF

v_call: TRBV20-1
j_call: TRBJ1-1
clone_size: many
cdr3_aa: CSASGGIGAFF

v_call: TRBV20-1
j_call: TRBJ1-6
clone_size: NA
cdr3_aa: CSARARSYNSPLHF

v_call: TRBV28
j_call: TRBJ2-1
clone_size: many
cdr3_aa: CAHQGGSSYNEQFF

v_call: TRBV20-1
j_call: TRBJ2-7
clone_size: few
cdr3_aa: CSARTRRARSNYEQYF

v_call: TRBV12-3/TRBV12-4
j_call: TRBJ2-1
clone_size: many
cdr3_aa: CASSLELAGGNYEQFF

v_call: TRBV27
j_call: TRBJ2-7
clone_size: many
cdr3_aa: CASSFRGAGYEQYF

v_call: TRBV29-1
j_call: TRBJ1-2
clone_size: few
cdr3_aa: CSVERDRRYVYGYTF

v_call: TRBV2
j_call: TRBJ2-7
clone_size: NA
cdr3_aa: CASITREHASYEQYF

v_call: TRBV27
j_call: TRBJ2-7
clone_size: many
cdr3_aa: CASSFYRDRSYEQYF

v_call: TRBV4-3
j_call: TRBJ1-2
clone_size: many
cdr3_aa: CASSQEGARDYGYTF

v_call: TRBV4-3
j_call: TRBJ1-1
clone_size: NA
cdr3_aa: CASSQGAYIGGTEAFF

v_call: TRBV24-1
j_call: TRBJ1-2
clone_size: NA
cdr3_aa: CATSDRNQGINGYTF

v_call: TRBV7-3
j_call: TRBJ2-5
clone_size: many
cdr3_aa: CASSPGLAGRGYQETQYF

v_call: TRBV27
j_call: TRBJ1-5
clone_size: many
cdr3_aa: CASSLGTGNSNQPQHF

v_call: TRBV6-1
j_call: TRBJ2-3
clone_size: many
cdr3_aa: CASVAMSTDTQYF

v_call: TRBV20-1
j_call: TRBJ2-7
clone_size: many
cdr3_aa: CSARAGTGAYEQYF

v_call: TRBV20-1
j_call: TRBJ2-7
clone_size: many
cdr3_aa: CSAKQGGHEQYF

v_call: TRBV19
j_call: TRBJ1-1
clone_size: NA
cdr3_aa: CASSIELNTEAFF

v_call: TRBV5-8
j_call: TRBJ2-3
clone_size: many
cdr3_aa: CASSHYYLGADTDTQYF

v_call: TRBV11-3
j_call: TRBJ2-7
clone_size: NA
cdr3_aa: CASSSRDRGSSFSYEQYF

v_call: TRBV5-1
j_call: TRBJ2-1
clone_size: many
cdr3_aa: CASSSLTGVNEQFF

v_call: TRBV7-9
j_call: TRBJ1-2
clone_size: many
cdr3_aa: CASSLSTGFDYGYTF

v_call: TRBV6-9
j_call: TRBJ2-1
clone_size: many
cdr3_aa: CASSYQLQGRDEQFF

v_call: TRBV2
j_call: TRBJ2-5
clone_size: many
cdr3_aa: CASSDLGTGAQTQYF

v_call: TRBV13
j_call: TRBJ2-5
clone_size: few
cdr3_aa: CASSFSSRAIQETQYF

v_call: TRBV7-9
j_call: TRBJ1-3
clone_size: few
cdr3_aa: CASSLGTGATFSGNTIYF

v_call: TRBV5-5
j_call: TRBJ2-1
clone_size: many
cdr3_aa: CASSLDSGSYNEQFF

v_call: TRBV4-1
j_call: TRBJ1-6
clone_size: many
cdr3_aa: CASSPTPGQGNSPLHF

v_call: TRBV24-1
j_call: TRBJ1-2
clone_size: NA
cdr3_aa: CATSDRTGNGYTF

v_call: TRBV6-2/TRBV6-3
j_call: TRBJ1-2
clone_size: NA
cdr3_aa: CASSTAAASPYGYTF

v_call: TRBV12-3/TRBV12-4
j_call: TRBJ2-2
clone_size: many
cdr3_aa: CASSLVFGNTGELFF

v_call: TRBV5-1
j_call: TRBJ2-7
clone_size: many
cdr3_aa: CASSLYPGSTYEQYF

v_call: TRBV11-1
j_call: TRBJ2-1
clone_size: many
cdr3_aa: CASSLTGNEQFF

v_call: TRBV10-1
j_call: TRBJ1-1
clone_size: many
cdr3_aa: CASSESDGFREAFF

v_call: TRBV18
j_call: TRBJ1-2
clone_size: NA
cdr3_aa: CASSPIPGQPNYGYTF

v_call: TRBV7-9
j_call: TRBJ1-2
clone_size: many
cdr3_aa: CASSSRQGRNYGYTF

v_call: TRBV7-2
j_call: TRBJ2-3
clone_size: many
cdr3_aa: CASGFPTLSTDTQYF

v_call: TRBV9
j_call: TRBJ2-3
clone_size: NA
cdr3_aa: CASSPSGTAYTQYF

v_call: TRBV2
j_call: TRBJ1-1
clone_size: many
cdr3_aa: CASSDRGTEAFF